Listed below are T cell receptor beta chains from one sample, sequenced in a study of OX40 agonist ivuxolimab in advanced cancers. The protocol was immunoSEQ multiplex PCR, while the TCRdb copy is restricted to in-frame clones and leaves out a portion. The sample yields 80,000 to 95,000 clones, under 95% seen once. This specimen was CD4+ or CD8+ T cells sorted from blood, taken in a trial of the OX40 agonist ivuxolimab. The receptors here all came from an adult with an advanced solid tumor such as melanoma, head and neck, liver or kidney cancer. CDR3s include the opening cysteine and the closing phenylalanine or tryptophan. The order of the fields is CDR3 length, V gene, J gene, D gene, CDR3 DNA, CDR3 protein. D genes are given only for firm matches.

15	TRBV5-1	TRBJ1-5	-	TGCGCCAGCAGCTTGGATGGGGGCTCCTATCAGCCCCAGCATTTT	CASSLDGGSYQPQHF
15	TRBV6-4	TRBJ2-3	-	TGTGCCAGCAGTGTTTCGGGGGCGGGCACAGATACGCAGTATTTT	CASSVSGAGTDTQYF
12	TRBV19	TRBJ1-1	-	TGTGCCAGTAGTGGAGGGCAGCTAGAAGCTTTCTTT	CASSGGQLEAFF
13	TRBV10-3	TRBJ2-7	-	TGTGCCATCAGTGTTCGGGATACCTACGAGCAGTACTTC	CAISVRDTYEQYF
12	TRBV23-1	TRBJ1-2	-	TGCGCCAGCAGCCCCCCCAGTTATGGCTACACCTTC	CASSPPSYGYTF
16	TRBV7-9	TRBJ1-4	TRBD1	TGTGCCAGCAGCTTAGGACAGGGGGCGGTTAATGAAAAACTGTTTTTT	CASSLGQGAVNEKLFF
14	TRBV30	TRBJ2-5	TRBD1	TGTGCCTGGAGTCGGACAGGGGCCCAAGAGACCCAGTACTTC	CAWSRTGAQETQYF
16	TRBV2	TRBJ2-2	-	TGTGCCAGCGCCCGAGGGACCGATTCGAACACCGGGGAGCTGTTTTTT	CASARGTDSNTGELFF
14	TRBV19	TRBJ1-5	-	TGTGCCAGTAGTATAGCCGGGACGGATCAGCCCCAGCATTTT	CASSIAGTDQPQHF
17	TRBV7-2	TRBJ2-5	TRBD2	TGTGCCAGCAGCATCCCGTTAGGGACTAGTAATGAAGAGACCCAGTACTTC	CASSIPLGTSNEETQYF
12	TRBV18	TRBJ1-1	-	TGTGCCAGCTCGTCAGCGAACACTGAAGCTTTCTTT	CASSSANTEAFF
15	TRBV28	TRBJ2-7	-	TGTGCCAGCATTCCTGCGAGGGGGGGGGCTTACGAGCAGTACTTC	CASIPARGGAYEQYF
15	TRBV6-5	TRBJ1-2	-	TGTGCCAGCAGTTACGCGATCGGGGGCGCAGGGGGCTACACCTTC	CASSYAIGGAGGYTF
16	TRBV5-6	TRBJ2-5	TRBD2	TGTGCCAGCAGCGACACGGGACTAGGCCGCCAAGAGACCCAGTACTTC	CASSDTGLGRQETQYF
16	TRBV9	TRBJ2-3	TRBD2	TGTGCCAGCAGTAAACTAACTAGCGGGAGTTCAGATACGCAGTATTTT	CASSKLTSGSSDTQYF
15	TRBV6-5	TRBJ2-1	TRBD2	TGTGCCAGCAGCACGACTAGCCAGGGCTACAATGAGCAGTTCTTC	CASSTTSQGYNEQFF